The clone carrying this T cell receptor beta chain appeared a single time. Antigen unknown. The sample belongs to a study of T cell responses to AZD1222 COVID-19 vaccine. Study conclusions and caveats: Regions 160-218 and 743-854 dominated among vaccine-associated CD4 TCRs spanning spike.

V was clipped by 0 bases and J by 4 bases, with 9 bases between them. Germline CDR1 reads LNHNV; CDR2 reads YYDKDF (reference sequence). There are 14 residues in the CDR3. Profiled with immunoSEQ multiplex PCR; TCRdb holds only in-frame clones, not every one. Of around 58,000 clones in the sample, about 90% were seen once. The sequencing used peripheral blood, collected 28 days after the second AZD1222 dose. J is TRBJ1-1 and V is TRBV15, with D possibly matching TRBD1 (5 bases). This sequence was found in an adult who received the AZD1222 COVID-19 vaccine. CDR3 bases: TGTGCCACCAGCAGAGAGAGGGGTATCACTGAAGCTTTCTTT. This codes for CATSRERGITEAFF.